This passage covers 28 T cell receptor beta chains from one sample sequenced in a study of PD-1 blockade in classical Hodgkin lymphoma. Relapses following autologous stem cell transplantation were seen in all patients, with brentuximab vedotin exposure varying. The assay was immunoSEQ multiplex PCR, and TCRdb's table has in-frame clones only and misses some. The data contain roughly 38,000 clones, around 87% of them seen just once; the ten biggest clones take up 4.5% to 6.5%. This material consisted of peripheral blood mononuclear cells (PBMCs), taken before the second cycle of nivolumab. The source of these receptors is a human donor with classical Hodgkin lymphoma.

This chain uses TRBV6-5 with TRBJ1-2, with 9 bases aligning to TRBD1. Germline CDR1 MNHEY, CDR2 SVGAGI. This CDR3 contains 13 residues. V gave up 7 bases and J gave up 8 bases; unmatched junction bases: 8. CDR3 region: CASKSGQGRGYTF. The CDR3 DNA sequence: TGTGCCAGCAAGTCTGGACAGGGGCGAGGCTACACCTTC.

The chain links TRBV27 to TRBJ1-1, with 7 bases aligning to TRBD1. V lost 2 bases to trimming and J lost 4 bases; unmatched junction nucleotides: 13. CDR1 and CDR2 from the germline V gene are MNHEY and SMNVEV (reference sequence). This CDR3 is 17 amino acids long. The CDR3 spells CASSLRGRGIVSTEAFF. The CDR3 coding sequence is TGTGCCAGCAGTTTAAGGGGCAGGGGGATAGTGAGCACTGAAGCTTTCTTT.

The chain has TRBV28 and TRBJ1-2; D call uncertain. The CDR3 contains 10 residues. The germline V and J ends were trimmed by 4 bases and 8 bases, with 5 bases remaining between them. Germline values: CDR1 MDHEN, CDR2 SYDVKM. CDR3 in amino acids: CASSSEGYTF. The CDR3 DNA sequence: TGTGCCAGCAGTTCTGAAGGCTACACCTTC.

The rearrangement joins TRBV19 to TRBJ1-2; D is perhaps TRBD1 (6 bases). CDR3 length equals 14 residues. Trimming cost V 3 bases and J 4 bases, with 12 bases left between them. CDR1 and CDR2 (germline): LNHDA, SQIVND (reference sequence). The CDR3 protein is CASSISQGSYGYTF. The CDR3 DNA reads as TGTGCCAGTAGTATCTCCCAGGGGAGCTATGGCTACACCTTC.

This rearrangement joins TRBV28 to TRBJ1-6; weak D call: TRBD1 (6 bases). CDR3 length: 13 amino acids. CDR1 is MDHEN, CDR2 SYDVKM, per germline. Trimming cost V 3 bases and J 9 bases, with 9 bases left between them. The CDR3 DNA sequence: TGTGCCAGCAGTTTCTCGGGGGCTTCACCCCTCCACTTT. Protein product: CASSFSGASPLHF.

The rearrangement links TRBV28 to TRBJ2-3; 7 nucleotides match TRBD1. CDR1 and CDR2 (germline): MDHEN, SYDVKM. The CDR3 length is 15 residues. Trimming cost V 5 bases and J 5 bases; bases outside gene matches: 10. CDR3 DNA: TGTGCCAGCAGTAAACGACAGGGTTCGCGAGATACGCAGTATTTT. It translates to CASSKRQGSRDTQYF.

The rearrangement uses TRBV10-1 and TRBJ1-2; no definite D call. Germline CDR1 reads WNHNN; CDR2 reads SYGVQD (reference sequence). V was clipped by 3 bases and J by 2 bases, with 7 bases between them. The CDR3 extends over 13 amino acids. Here the CDR3 reads CASSESGNYGYTF. CDR3 DNA sequence: TGCGCCAGCAGTGAATCCGGGAACTATGGCTACACCTTC.

The chain has TRBV4-3 and TRBJ1-6, with 10 nucleotides matching TRBD1. Germline CDR1 reads LGHNA; CDR2 reads YSLEER. This CDR3 is built from 16 residues. Losses at the gene ends were 4 bases for V and 7 bases for J; bases not matched to a gene: 7. CDR3 bases: TGCGCCAGCAGCCTCTATGGACAGGGGGTGAATTCACCCCTCCACTTT. It codes for CASSLYGQGVNSPLHF.

The chain recombines TRBV7-9 with TRBJ1-3, with 7 bases lining up with TRBD1. This CDR3 comprises 14 residues. Germline lookup yields CDR1 SEHNR and CDR2 FQNEAQ (reference sequence). Germline trimming cut 11 bases from V and 2 bases from J; bases unmatched to any gene: 9. The CDR3 DNA reads as TGTGCCCTTACTTCAGGGGGAGCTGGAAACACCATATATTTT. Translated, it gives CALTSGGAGNTIYF.

The CDR3 loop is CASSSRGHEQYF. The DNA of the CDR3 is TGTGCCAGCAGTTCGAGGGGGCACGAGCAGTACTTC. The rearrangement uses TRBV6-6 and TRBJ2-7, with TRBD1 matching over 7 bases. Germline CDR1 reads MNHNY; CDR2 reads SVGAGI (reference sequence). V was clipped by 4 bases and J by 5 bases; unmatched bases: 2. The CDR3 covers 12 residues.

The genes are TRBV6-5 and TRBJ2-7; D possibly corresponds to TRBD2 (6 bases). This CDR3 comprises 15 residues. Germline V lookup: CDR1 MNHEY, CDR2 SVGAGI. The germline V and J ends were trimmed by 2 bases and 0 bases, with 11 bases remaining between them. The CDR3 DNA sequence: TGTGCCAGCAGTTACGTGACTAGGAGCTCCTACGAGCAGTACTTC. As protein: CASSYVTRSSYEQYF.

The V call is TRBV10-2, the J call TRBJ2-3; possible D gene TRBD1, 6 bases. Germline V gene lookup returns CDR1 WSHSY and CDR2 SAAADI. There are 16 residues in the CDR3. Trimming shortened V by 2 bases and J by 0 bases, and 12 bases separated the two germline ends. The CDR3 reads CASSEGGWYSTDTQYF. CDR3 DNA: TGCGCCAGCAGTGAGGGGGGCTGGTATAGCACAGATACGCAGTATTTT.

CDR3 coding DNA: TGTGCCAGCAGCTCGGGACAGGTTGGAAACACCATATATTTT. Encoded protein: CASSSGQVGNTIYF. The chain recombines TRBV7-2 with TRBJ1-3; 8 nucleotides align to TRBD1. V trimming: 4 bases; J trimming: 3 bases; junction bases outside the gene matches: 2. There are 14 residues in the CDR3. Germline CDR1 SGHTA, CDR2 FQGNSA.

The CDR3 loop is CASSLGAPQTDTQYF. The DNA of the CDR3 is TGCGCCAGCAGCTTGGGAGCCCCTCAAACAGATACGCAGTATTTT. This sequence joins TRBV5-1 and TRBJ2-3; D call uncertain. Germline V gives CDR1 SGHRS, CDR2 YFSETQ. V was clipped by 0 bases and J by 3 bases, with 11 bases between them. The CDR3 runs 15 residues. The variable domain in full, completed from reference TRBV5-1 and TRBJ2-3, reads KAGVTQTPRYLIKTRGQQVTLSCSPISGHRSVSWYQQTPGQGLQFLFEYFSETQRNKGNFPGRFSGRQFSNSRSEMNVSTLELGDSALYLCASSLGAPQTDTQYFGPGTRLTVL.

The rearrangement joins TRBV7-3 to TRBJ2-3; D remains ambiguous. The CDR3 loop spans 13 amino acids. Germline CDR1 is SGHTA and CDR2 is FQGTGA. The germline V and J ends were trimmed by 3 bases and 2 bases, with 6 bases remaining between them. The CDR3 here is CASSFPNTDTQYF. The DNA of the CDR3 is TGTGCCAGCAGCTTTCCCAACACAGATACGCAGTATTTT.

This clone was counted a single time. The chain recombines TRBV18 with TRBJ2-3, with 9 bases lining up with TRBD2. The CDR3 runs to 17 residues. Germline V gene sequence: CDR1 KGHSH, CDR2 LQKENI. The J segment lost 1 base and the V segment lost 6 bases, leaving 11 bases of the junction unmatched. DNA of the CDR3: TGTGCCAGCTCTCAGGGACTAGCCCGAGGTGGCACAGATACGCAGTATTTT. It codes for CASSQGLARGGTDTQYF.

This chain connects TRBV28 to TRBJ2-5; weak D call: TRBD2 (5 bases). There are 15 residues in the CDR3. The V and J ends lost 5 bases and 0 bases respectively, with 13 bases between them. Germline V CDR1 and CDR2: MDHEN, SYDVKM. CDR3 region: CASSGAGKNQETQYF. CDR3 DNA sequence: TGTGCCAGCAGTGGAGCCGGGAAAAACCAAGAGACCCAGTACTTC.

The chain joins TRBV6-6 to TRBJ1-1; D ambiguous. V was cut by 2 bases and J by 1 base, with 5 bases left in between. Germline CDR1 MNHNY, CDR2 SVGAGI (reference sequence). This CDR3 comprises 13 residues. The CDR3 reads CASSYGRNTEAFF. CDR3 bases: TGTGCCAGCAGTTACGGAAGGAACACTGAAGCTTTCTTT.

This clone appeared a single time. The genes are TRBV5-6 and TRBJ2-7; D possibly corresponds to TRBD1 (5 bases). Germline V gene lookup returns CDR1 SGHDT and CDR2 YYEEEE. This CDR3 is built from 13 residues. The V end lost 3 bases, the J end lost 5 bases, and 12 bases lay between the germline ends. The CDR3 DNA reads TGTGCCAGCAGCTGGGGCCCTTCCAACGAGCAGTACTTC. Translation gives CASSWGPSNEQYF.

The rearrangement uses TRBV30 and TRBJ1-4, with D uncertain. V dropped 2 bases and J dropped 13 bases, with 20 bases sitting between them. The germline CDR1 and CDR2 sequences are GTSNPN and SVGIG (reference sequence). This CDR3 is built from 14 residues. DNA of the CDR3: TGTGCCTGGAGTATTATCGGCGGGCCCCTGGGACTGTTTTTT. Its translation: CAWSIIGGPLGLFF.

This clone showed up just once. The CDR3 region is CASGRGGYGYTF. CDR3 nucleotide sequence: TGTGCCAGTGGTAGGGGGGGCTATGGCTACACCTTC. The rearrangement uses TRBV6-5 and TRBJ1-2, with D possibly TRBD1 on 6 matching bases. The germline CDR1 and CDR2 sequences are MNHEY and SVGAGI. This CDR3 comprises 12 residues. V lost 9 bases and J 4 bases, leaving 12 bases between the germline ends.

CDR3 residues: CASSPTSGGYNEQFF. The DNA of the CDR3 is TGTGCCAGCAGTCCTACTAGCGGGGGTTACAATGAGCAGTTCTTC. This chain joins TRBV7-2 and TRBJ2-1, with TRBD2 matching 11 bases. This CDR3 has 15 residues. The germline gives CDR1 SGHTA, CDR2 FQGNSA. Unmatched junction bases numbered 5, after V lost 6 bases and J lost 4 bases.

The J gene is TRBJ1-5, the V gene TRBV10-2; no definite D call. The CDR3 sequence is 15 residues long. Germline CDR1 reads WSHSY; CDR2 reads SAAADI. V was clipped by 7 bases and J by 1 base, with 14 bases between them. CDR3 nucleotide sequence: TGCGCCAGCACCGCGACCCTGGGAAGCAATCAGCCCCAGCATTTT. As protein: CASTATLGSNQPQHF.

The chain is built from TRBV2 and TRBJ1-1; D unclear. The ends were cut back, 1 base at V and 1 base at J, with 7 bases in the middle. This CDR3 contains 14 residues. Germline V lookup: CDR1 SNHLY, CDR2 FYNNEI. As DNA, the CDR3 is TGTGCCAGCAGTGAAGGGGCAGCGAACACTGAAGCTTTCTTT. This codes for CASSEGAANTEAFF.

The V call is TRBV15, the J call TRBJ2-3; D is possibly TRBD2 (5 bases). Between the trimmed V and J ends, which lost 3 bases and 1 base, there was a span of 14 bases. CDR1 and CDR2 from the germline V gene are LNHNV and YYDKDF (reference sequence). CDR3 size: 16 residues. The CDR3 coding sequence is TGTGCCACCAGCAGGGCATGGAGTAGCGGCACAGATACGCAGTATTTT. Amino acid sequence: CATSRAWSSGTDTQYF.

This chain links TRBV28 with TRBJ2-5, with 10 bases lining up with TRBD2. The CDR3 covers 16 residues. After removal of 5 bases from V and 1 base from J, the junction contained 7 bases not matched to a gene. Germline V gene sequence: CDR1 MDHEN, CDR2 SYDVKM. The CDR3 reads CASSLTSGAFQETQYF. The CDR3 DNA reads as TGTGCCAGCAGTCTCACTAGCGGGGCGTTCCAAGAGACCCAGTACTTC.

V usage is TRBV6-1 and J usage is TRBJ1-5; D is perhaps TRBD1 (5 bases). The ends were cut back, 1 base at V and 3 bases at J, with 7 bases in the middle. The CDR3 spans 14 residues. Germline assignment: CDR1 MNHNS and CDR2 SASEGT. CDR3: CASSEGGVNQPQHF. CDR3 nucleotide sequence: TGTGCCAGCAGTGAAGGAGGGGTCAATCAGCCCCAGCATTTT.

The rearrangement joins TRBV6-1 to TRBJ1-4, with TRBD1 matching over 7 bases. CDR3 length: 16 amino acids. Trimming took 4 bases from V and 3 from J; bases not matched to a gene: 8. CDR1 and CDR2 from the germline V gene are MNHNS and SASEGT. The CDR3 here is CASSGRQGSANEKLFF. The CDR3 DNA reads as TGTGCCAGCAGTGGCAGACAGGGATCAGCTAATGAAAAACTGTTTTTT.